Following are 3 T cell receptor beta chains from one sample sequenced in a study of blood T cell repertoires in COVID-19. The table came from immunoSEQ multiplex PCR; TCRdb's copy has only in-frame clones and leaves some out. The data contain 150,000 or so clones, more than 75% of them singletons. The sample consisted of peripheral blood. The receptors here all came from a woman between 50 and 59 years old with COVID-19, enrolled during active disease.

As DNA, the CDR3 is TGTGCCAGCAGTGACTCCCCCCGGGGGAGGGGAACTGAAGCTTTCTTT. Translation gives CASSDSPRGRGTEAFF. The rearrangement uses TRBV6-4 and TRBJ1-1; TRBD1 is a possible D gene (5 bases). Per germline, CDR1 MRHNA and CDR2 SNTAGT. The CDR3 sequence is 16 residues long. V lost 0 bases and J 5 bases, leaving 16 bases between the germline ends.

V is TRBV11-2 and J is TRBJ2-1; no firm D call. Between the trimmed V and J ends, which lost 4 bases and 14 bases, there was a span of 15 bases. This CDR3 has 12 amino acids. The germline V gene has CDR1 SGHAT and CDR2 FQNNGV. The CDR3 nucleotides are TGTGCCAGCAGCTCCCGATCAGGCGTCGAGTTCTTC. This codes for CASSSRSGVEFF.

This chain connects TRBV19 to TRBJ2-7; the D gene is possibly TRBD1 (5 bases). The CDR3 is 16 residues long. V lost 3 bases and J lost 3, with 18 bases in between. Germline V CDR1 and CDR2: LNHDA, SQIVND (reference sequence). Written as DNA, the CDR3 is TGTGCCAGTAGTATTGTCCATCCTACAGGTCTCTACGAGCAGTACTTC. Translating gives CASSIVHPTGLYEQYF.